These 3 T cell receptor beta chains were sequenced from one sample in a study of human T cells and chemical hapten exposure. TCRdb called the RACE reads again in MiXCR, with one record for every CDR3 protein. This sample has about 190,000 distinct CDR3 sequences, with about 25% found just once. Indicated time point: patch test 3, about 24 weeks after DPC sensitization. The treatment is: therapeutic diphenylcyclopropenone sensitization with weekly scalp DPC. This sample comprised whole blood, obtained in connection with sensitization to the hapten diphenylcyclopropenone (DPC). The receptors here all came from a woman in her thirties or forties with alopecia areata. Some clones in this sample may be carry-over from other donors' samples.

This clonotype was counted only a few times. This chain uses TRBV7-9 with TRBJ2-1, with 11 bases identical to TRBD2. Germline V gene lookup returns CDR1 SEHNR and CDR2 FQNEAQ (reference sequence). The CDR3 length is 15 residues. J was trimmed by 8 bases and V by 5 bases; bases with no gene match: 8. The CDR3 protein is CASSPRLAGMDEQFF. The CDR3 nucleotides are TGTGCCAGCAGCCCGCGACTAGCGGGAATGGATGAGCAGTTCTTC. Full variable domain (rest looked up from reference TRBV7-9 and TRBJ2-1): DTGVSQNPRHKITKRGQNVTFRCDPISEHNRLYWYRQTLGQGPEFLTYFQNEAQLEKSRLLSDRFSAERPKGSFSTLEIQRTEQGDSAMYLCASSPRLAGMDEQFFGPGTRLTVL.

The table lists this clonotype with many counts. The rearrangement links TRBV11-1 to TRBJ2-7; 9 nucleotides line up with TRBD2. From germline, CDR1 is SGHAT and CDR2 FQDESV (reference sequence). The CDR3 extends over 16 amino acids. V lost 8 bases and J lost 2; bases outside the gene matches: 13. The CDR3 coding sequence is TGTGCCAGCGGCCGTCAGCCGGGACTAGCAGCCTACGAGCAGTACTTC. As protein: CASGRQPGLAAYEQYF.

This clonotype showed up many times. The V call is TRBV7-2, the J call TRBJ2-3; weak D call: TRBD1 (6 bases). This CDR3 comprises 14 residues. Between the trimmed V and J ends, which lost 2 bases and 6 bases, there was a span of 12 bases. Germline CDR1 SGHTA, CDR2 FQGNSA. The CDR3 region is CASSLQTGGDTQYF. CDR3 bases: TGTGCCAGCAGCTTACAGACAGGCGGGGATACGCAGTATTTT.